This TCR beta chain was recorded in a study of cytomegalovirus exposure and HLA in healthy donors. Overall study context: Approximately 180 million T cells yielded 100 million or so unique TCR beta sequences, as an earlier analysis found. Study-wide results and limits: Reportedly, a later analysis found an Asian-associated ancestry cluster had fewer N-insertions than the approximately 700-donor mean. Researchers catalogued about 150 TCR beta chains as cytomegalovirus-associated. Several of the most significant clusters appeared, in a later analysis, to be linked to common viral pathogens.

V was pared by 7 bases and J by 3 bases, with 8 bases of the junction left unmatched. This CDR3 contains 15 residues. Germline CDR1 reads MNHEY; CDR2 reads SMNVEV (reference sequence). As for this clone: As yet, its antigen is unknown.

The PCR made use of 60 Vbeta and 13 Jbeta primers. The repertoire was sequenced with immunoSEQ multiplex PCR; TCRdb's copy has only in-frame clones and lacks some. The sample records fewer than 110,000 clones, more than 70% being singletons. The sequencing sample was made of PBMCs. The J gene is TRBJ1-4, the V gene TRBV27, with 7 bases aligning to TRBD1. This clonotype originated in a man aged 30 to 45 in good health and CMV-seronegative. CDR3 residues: CASTLRGLPNEKLFF. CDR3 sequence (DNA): TGTGCCAGCACGTTGAGGGGGCTCCCTAATGAAAAACTGTTTTTT.